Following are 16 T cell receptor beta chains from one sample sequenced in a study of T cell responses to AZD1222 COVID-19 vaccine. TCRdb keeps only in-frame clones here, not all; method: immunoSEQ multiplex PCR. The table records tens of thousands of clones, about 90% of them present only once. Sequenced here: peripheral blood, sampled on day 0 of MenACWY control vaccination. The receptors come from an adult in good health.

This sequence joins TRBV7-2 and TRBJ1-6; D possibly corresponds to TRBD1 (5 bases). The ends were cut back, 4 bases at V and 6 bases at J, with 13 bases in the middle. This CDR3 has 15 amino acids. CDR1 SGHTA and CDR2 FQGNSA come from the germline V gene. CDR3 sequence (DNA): TGTGCCAGCAGCTCACCGACAGATGGTAATTCACCCCTCCACTTT. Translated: CASSSPTDGNSPLHF.

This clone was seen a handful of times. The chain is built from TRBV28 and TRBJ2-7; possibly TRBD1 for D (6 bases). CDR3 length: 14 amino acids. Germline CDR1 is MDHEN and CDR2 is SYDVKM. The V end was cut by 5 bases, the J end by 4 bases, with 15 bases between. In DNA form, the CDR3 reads TGTGCCAGCAGTCTATCAGGGACAACATACGAGCAGTACTTC. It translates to CASSLSGTTYEQYF.

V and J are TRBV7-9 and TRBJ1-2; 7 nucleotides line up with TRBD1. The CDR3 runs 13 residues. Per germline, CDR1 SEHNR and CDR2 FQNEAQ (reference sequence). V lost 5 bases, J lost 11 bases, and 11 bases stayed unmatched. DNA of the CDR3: TGTGCCAGCAGCCTGGGACAGTCTCTTTTTTACACCTTC. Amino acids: CASSLGQSLFYTF.

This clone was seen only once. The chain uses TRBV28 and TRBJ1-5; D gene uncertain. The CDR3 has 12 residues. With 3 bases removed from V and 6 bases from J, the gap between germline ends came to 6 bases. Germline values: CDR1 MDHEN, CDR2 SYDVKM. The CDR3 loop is CASSFLSQPQHF. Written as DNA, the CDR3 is TGTGCCAGCAGTTTTCTTTCTCAGCCCCAGCATTTT.

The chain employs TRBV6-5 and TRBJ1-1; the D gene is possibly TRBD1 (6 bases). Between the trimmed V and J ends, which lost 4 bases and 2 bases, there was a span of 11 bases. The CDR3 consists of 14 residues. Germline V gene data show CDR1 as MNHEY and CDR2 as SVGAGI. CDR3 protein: CASSSVDRNTEAFF. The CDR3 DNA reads TGTGCCAGCAGTTCCGTGGACAGAAACACTGAAGCTTTCTTT.

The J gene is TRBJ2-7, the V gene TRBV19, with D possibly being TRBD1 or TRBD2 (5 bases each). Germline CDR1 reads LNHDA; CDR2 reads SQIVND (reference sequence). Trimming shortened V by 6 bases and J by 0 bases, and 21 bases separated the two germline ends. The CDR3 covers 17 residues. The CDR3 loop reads CASSPTKPGTSSYEQYF. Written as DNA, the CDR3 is TGTGCCAGTAGCCCGACTAAACCGGGGACCAGCTCCTACGAGCAGTACTTC.

CDR3 loop: CASSPGQVNEQYF. The DNA of the CDR3 is TGCGCCAGCAGCCCGGGACAGGTGAACGAGCAGTACTTC. The chain carries TRBV5-1 and TRBJ2-7; 8 nucleotides align to TRBD1. V lost 4 bases and J lost 5; bases outside the gene matches: 5. The CDR3 is 13 residues long. CDR1 SGHRS and CDR2 YFSETQ come from the germline V gene. Full variable domain (remainder filled in from reference TRBV5-1 and TRBJ2-7): KAGVTQTPRYLIKTRGQQVTLSCSPISGHRSVSWYQQTPGQGLQFLFEYFSETQRNKGNFPGRFSGRQFSNSRSEMNVSTLELGDSALYLCASSPGQVNEQYFGPGTRLTVT.

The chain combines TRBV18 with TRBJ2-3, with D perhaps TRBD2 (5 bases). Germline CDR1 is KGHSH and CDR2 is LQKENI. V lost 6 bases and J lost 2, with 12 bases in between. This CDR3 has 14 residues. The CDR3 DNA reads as TGTGCCAGCTCCCCCGTCGGGGACACAGATACGCAGTATTTT. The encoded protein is CASSPVGDTDTQYF.

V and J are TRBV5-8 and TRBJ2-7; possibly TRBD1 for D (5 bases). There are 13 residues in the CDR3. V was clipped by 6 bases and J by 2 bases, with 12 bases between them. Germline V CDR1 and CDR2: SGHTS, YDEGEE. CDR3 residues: CASKGNITYEQYF. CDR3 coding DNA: TGTGCCAGCAAGGGGAATATTACCTACGAGCAGTACTTC.

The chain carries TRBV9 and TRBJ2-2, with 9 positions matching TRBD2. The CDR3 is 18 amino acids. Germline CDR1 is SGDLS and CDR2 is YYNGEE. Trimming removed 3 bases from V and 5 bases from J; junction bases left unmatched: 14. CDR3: CASSGLGLARGKTGELFF. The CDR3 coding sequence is TGTGCCAGCAGCGGCCTTGGACTAGCGCGTGGAAAAACCGGGGAGCTGTTTTTT. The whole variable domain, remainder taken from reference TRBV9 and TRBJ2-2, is DSGVTQTPKHLITATGQRVTLRCSPRSGDLSVYWYQQSLDQGLQFLIQYYNGEERAKGNILERFSAQQFPDLHSELNLSSLELGDSALYFCASSGLGLARGKTGELFFGEGSRLTVL.

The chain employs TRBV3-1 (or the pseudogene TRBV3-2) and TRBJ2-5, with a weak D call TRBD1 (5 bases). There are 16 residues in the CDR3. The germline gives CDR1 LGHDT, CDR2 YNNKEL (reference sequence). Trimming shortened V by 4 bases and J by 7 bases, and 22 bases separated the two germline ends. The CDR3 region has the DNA TGTGCCAGCAGCCCGCCCGGGCAGGGAATATCAGGGACCCAGTACTTC. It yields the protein CASSPPGQGISGTQYF.

The CDR3 region is CASSFTLNTEAFF. CDR3 bases: TGTGCCAGCAGCTTTACATTGAACACTGAAGCTTTCTTT. The chain links TRBV11-3 to TRBJ1-1; D uncertain. The V gene lost 3 bases and the J gene lost 0 bases, with 5 bases spanning the gap. The CDR3 length is 13 residues. Germline values: CDR1 SGHNT, CDR2 YENEEA. Full variable domain (rest looked up from reference TRBV11-3 and TRBJ1-1): EAGVVQSPRYKIIEKKQPVAFWCNPISGHNTLYWYLQNLGQGPELLIRYENEEAVDDSQLPKDRFSAERLKGVDSTLKIQPAELGDSAVYLCASSFTLNTEAFFGQGTRLTVV.

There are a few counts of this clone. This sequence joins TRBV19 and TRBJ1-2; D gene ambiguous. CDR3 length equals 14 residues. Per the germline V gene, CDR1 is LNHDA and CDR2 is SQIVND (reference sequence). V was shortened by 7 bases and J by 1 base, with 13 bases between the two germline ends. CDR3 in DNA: TGTGCCAGTACTACAGAACTTAATAACTATGGCTACACCTTC. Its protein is CASTTELNNYGYTF.

CDR3 sequence reads: CASNTSPRDGYTF. DNA for the CDR3: TGTGCCAGCAATACCTCCCCGCGCGATGGCTACACCTTC. The V and J genes are TRBV6-5 and TRBJ1-2; D gene unclear. Per the germline V gene, CDR1 is MNHEY and CDR2 is SVGAGI. The CDR3 consists of 13 residues. Trimming left V 7 bases short and J 6 bases short, with 15 bases between.

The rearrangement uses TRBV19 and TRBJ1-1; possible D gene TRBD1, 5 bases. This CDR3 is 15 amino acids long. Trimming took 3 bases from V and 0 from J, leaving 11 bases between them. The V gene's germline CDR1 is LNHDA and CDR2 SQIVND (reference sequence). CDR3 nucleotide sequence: TGTGCCAGTAGTATCTACAGGTCTATGAACACTGAAGCTTTCTTT. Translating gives CASSIYRSMNTEAFF. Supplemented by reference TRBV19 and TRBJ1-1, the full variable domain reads DGGITQSPKYLFRKEGQNVTLSCEQNLNHDAMYWYRQDPGQGLRLIYYSQIVNDFQKGDIAEGYSVSREKKESFPLTVTSAQKNPTAFYLCASSIYRSMNTEAFFGQGTRLTVV.

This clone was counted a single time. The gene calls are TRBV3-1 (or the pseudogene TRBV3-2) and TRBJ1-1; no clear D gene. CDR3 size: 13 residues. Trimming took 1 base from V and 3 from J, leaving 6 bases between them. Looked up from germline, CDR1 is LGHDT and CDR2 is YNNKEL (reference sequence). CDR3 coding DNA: TGTGCCAGCAGCCAAGGGGCCGACACTGAAGCTTTCTTT. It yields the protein CASSQGADTEAFF.